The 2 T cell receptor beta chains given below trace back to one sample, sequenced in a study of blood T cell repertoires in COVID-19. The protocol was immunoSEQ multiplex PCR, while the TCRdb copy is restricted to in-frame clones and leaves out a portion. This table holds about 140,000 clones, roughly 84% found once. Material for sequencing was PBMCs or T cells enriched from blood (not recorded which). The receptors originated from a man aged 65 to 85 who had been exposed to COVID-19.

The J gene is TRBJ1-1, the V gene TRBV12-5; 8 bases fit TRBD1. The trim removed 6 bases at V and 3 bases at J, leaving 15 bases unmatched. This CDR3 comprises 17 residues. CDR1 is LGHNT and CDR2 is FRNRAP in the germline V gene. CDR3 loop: CASGRSGGGPADTEAFF. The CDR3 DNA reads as TGTGCTAGTGGCCGTTCAGGGGGCGGCCCGGCTGACACTGAAGCTTTCTTT.

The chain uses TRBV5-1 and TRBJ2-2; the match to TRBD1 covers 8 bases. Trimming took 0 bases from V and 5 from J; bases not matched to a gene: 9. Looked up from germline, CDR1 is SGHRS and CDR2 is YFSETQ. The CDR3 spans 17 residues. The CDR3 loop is CASSLESGGTVTGELFF. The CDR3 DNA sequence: TGCGCCAGCAGCTTGGAGTCAGGGGGCACGGTTACCGGGGAGCTGTTTTTT. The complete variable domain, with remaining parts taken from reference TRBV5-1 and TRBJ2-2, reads KAGVTQTPRYLIKTRGQQVTLSCSPISGHRSVSWYQQTPGQGLQFLFEYFSETQRNKGNFPGRFSGRQFSNSRSEMNVSTLELGDSALYLCASSLESGGTVTGELFFGEGSRLTVL.